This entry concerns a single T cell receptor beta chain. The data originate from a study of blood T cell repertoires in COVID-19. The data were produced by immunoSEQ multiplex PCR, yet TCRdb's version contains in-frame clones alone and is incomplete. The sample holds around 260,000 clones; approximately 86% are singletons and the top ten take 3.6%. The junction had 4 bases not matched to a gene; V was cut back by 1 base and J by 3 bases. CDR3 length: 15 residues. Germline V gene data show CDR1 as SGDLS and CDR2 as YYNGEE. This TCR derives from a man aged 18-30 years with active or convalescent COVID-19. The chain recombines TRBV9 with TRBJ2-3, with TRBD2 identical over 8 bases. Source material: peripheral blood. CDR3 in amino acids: CASSVRAGGTDTQYF. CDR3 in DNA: TGTGCCAGCAGCGTAAGGGCGGGAGGAACAGATACGCAGTATTTT.